This T cell receptor (beta chain) came from a study of cytomegalovirus exposure and HLA in healthy donors. In the study overall: Findings of an earlier analysis included around 100 million unique TCR beta sequences from some 200 million T cells.

Whole-study results and caveats: One cluster of highly shared sequence variants probably arose as a sequencing artifact. The study carried out a later analysis of TCR beta sequences. It associated approximately 16,000 of them with specific HLA alleles at a false discovery rate of 0.05. Reportedly, a later analysis found an Asian-associated ancestry cluster had fewer N-insertions than the approximately 670-donor mean.

For this clone: The target antigen is unknown.

V trimming: 6 bases; J trimming: 0 bases; junction bases outside the gene matches: 1. The CDR3 sequence is 13 residues long. In germline, CDR1 is LNHDA, CDR2 SQIVND (reference sequence). It was with 60 Vbeta and 13 Jbeta primers that the PCR ran. The assay was immunoSEQ multiplex PCR, and TCRdb's table has in-frame clones only and misses some. The sample records 130,000 to 150,000 clones, roughly 80% being singletons. The sequenced sample consisted of PBMCs. This chain connects TRBV19 to TRBJ1-1, with 7 nucleotides matching TRBD1. The clonotype was recovered from a man aged 40-49 years in good health and CMV-seropositive. Written as DNA, the CDR3 is TGTGCCAGTAGACAGGGGCTGAACACTGAAGCTTTCTTT. Translated: CASRQGLNTEAFF.